The clone carrying this T cell receptor beta chain was seen repeatedly, ten times or more. Its specificity is not known. V lost 3 bases to trimming and J lost 0 bases; unmatched junction nucleotides: 15. From germline, CDR1 is SGDLS and CDR2 YYNGEE. There are 19 residues in the CDR3. These data belong to a study of molecular identifiers for immune sequencing clone quantification. Across the study: Replicates partitioned RNA from approximately 22,000 or 94,000 naive CD8 cells into five parts, sequencing four. Study results and caveats: Barcode collisions between identical TCR molecules could shrink estimates of highly expanded clone sizes.

Library preparation followed earlier protocols using designated TCR primers. TCRdb re-derived calls from the PCR reads in MiXCR, one entry per CDR3 protein. The sample includes hundreds of thousands of distinct CDR3 sequences, around 20% of them seen just once. The receptor was isolated from a human donor in good health. Some libraries in this study had Jurkat cell RNA spiked in. The rearrangement joins TRBV9 to TRBJ2-3, with TRBD2 matching 8 bases. Sequencing was carried out using naive CD8+ T cells from blood, with Jurkat cell RNA spiked in. As to subset: FACS-sorted CD8+CD4-CCR7+CD45RA+ naive T cells. CDR3 DNA sequence: TGTGCCAGCAGCGCGTCTCACACCTCTAGCGGGCCTAGCACAGATACGCAGTATTTT. Encoded protein: CASSASHTSSGPSTDTQYF.